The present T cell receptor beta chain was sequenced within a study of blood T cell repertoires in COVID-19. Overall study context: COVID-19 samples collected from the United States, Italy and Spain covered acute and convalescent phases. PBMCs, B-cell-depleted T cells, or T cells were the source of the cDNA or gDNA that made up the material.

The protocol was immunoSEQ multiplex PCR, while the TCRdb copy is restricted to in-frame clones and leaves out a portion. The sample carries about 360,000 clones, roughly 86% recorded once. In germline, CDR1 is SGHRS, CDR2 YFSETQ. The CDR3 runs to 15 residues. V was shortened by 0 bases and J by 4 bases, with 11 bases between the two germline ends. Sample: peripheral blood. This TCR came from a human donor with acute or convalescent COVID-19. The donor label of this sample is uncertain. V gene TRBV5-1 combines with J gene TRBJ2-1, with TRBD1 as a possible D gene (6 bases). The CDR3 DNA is TGCGCCAGCAGCTTGGCCCTAGGGGGTTACAATGAGCAGTTCTTC. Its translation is CASSLALGGYNEQFF.